This T cell receptor (beta chain) comes out of a study of blood T cell repertoires in COVID-19. Background on the study: Both acute and convalescent COVID-19 samples were obtained from the United States, Italy and Spain. PBMCs, B-cell-depleted T cells, or T cells provided the cDNA or gDNA that made up the material.

The cohort comprised adults aged about 18 to 90 years residing in 20 to 25 US areas. Assignment of participants to cohorts was predicated upon participant-reported clinical history. This clone appeared once. Libraries were prepared by immunoSEQ multiplex PCR; TCRdb keeps only in-frame clonotypes and omits some of them. The sample shows about 480,000 clones, less than 90% of them seen only once. Sequenced input: PBMCs or T cells enriched from blood (not recorded which). This clonotype was sampled from a woman aged 60 to 75 who had recovered from COVID-19.

The CDR3, as DNA: TGTGCCAGTAGTCCGGGACAGGGTAACGGGGAGCTGTTTTTT. It translates to CASSPGQGNGELFF. The V call is TRBV19, the J call TRBJ2-2, with 9 bases that match TRBD1. The germline gives CDR1 LNHDA, CDR2 SQIVND (reference sequence). Trimming at V came to 5 bases and at J to 7 bases, leaving 5 bases not matched to a gene. The CDR3 has 14 amino acids.